These 17 T cell receptor beta chains were sequenced from one sample in a study of T cells in localized non-small cell lung cancer. TCRdb's table, derived via immunoSEQ multiplex PCR, lists solely in-frame clones and lacks some. The sample lists some 49,000 clones, around 86% occurring once. Sequencing used peripheral blood mononuclear cells, obtained before any cancer treatment. The receptor source for this set is a man aged 40 to 70 with stage III lung adenocarcinoma.

The chain employs TRBV18 and TRBJ2-5; unclear D gene. CDR1 is KGHSH, CDR2 LQKENI, per germline. Trimming took 3 bases from V and 2 from J, leaving 7 bases between them. The CDR3 is 13 amino acids. Here the CDR3 DNA reads TGTGCCAGCTCACCTCCTTCTCAAGAGACCCAGTACTTC. It translates to CASSPPSQETQYF.

The gene calls are TRBV30 and TRBJ2-5, with TRBD2 identical over 8 bases. This CDR3 is built from 14 residues. The germline V gene has CDR1 GTSNPN and CDR2 SVGIG (reference sequence). The junction had 1 base not matched to a gene; V was cut back by 0 bases and J by 1 base. This CDR3 reads CAWSVAGVQETQYF. In nucleotides, the CDR3 is TGTGCCTGGAGTGTAGCGGGGGTCCAAGAGACCCAGTACTTC.

V and J are TRBV27 and TRBJ1-5; D unresolved. The V and J ends lost 0 bases and 3 bases respectively, with 12 bases between them. The CDR3 covers 16 residues. The V gene's germline CDR1 is MNHEY and CDR2 SMNVEV (reference sequence). This CDR3 is CASSLSNSGHNQPQHF. The CDR3 nucleotides read TGTGCCAGCAGTTTATCGAACAGTGGGCACAATCAGCCCCAGCATTTT.

The chain employs TRBV7-8 and TRBJ2-7, with D possibly matching TRBD2 (6 bases). With 5 bases removed from V and 3 bases from J, the gap between germline ends came to 11 bases. CDR3 length: 13 amino acids. Germline CDR1 is SGHVS and CDR2 is FQNEAQ. CDR3 residues: CASSPLGGYEQYF. The CDR3 DNA sequence: TGTGCCAGCAGCCCACTGGGGGGCTACGAGCAGTACTTC.

V usage is TRBV9 and J usage is TRBJ2-1, with 7 bases aligning to TRBD1. The CDR3 length is 15 residues. Germline V lookup: CDR1 SGDLS, CDR2 YYNGEE. Losses at the gene ends were 0 bases for V and 7 bases for J; bases not matched to a gene: 7. Here the CDR3 reads CASSVDVRTGNEQFF. The DNA for the CDR3 is TGTGCCAGCAGCGTAGACGTCAGGACAGGAAATGAGCAGTTCTTC.

This chain joins TRBV25-1 and TRBJ2-3; D possibly corresponds to TRBD2 (5 bases). Trimming left V 6 bases short and J 2 bases short, with 15 bases between. This CDR3 comprises 15 residues. Germline lookup yields CDR1 MGHDK and CDR2 SYGVNS. The CDR3: CASRKSSAYTDTQYF. The CDR3 DNA sequence: TGTGCCAGCAGGAAGAGTAGCGCCTACACAGATACGCAGTATTTT.

V and J are TRBV6-5 and TRBJ2-5; possibly TRBD2 for D (6 bases). CDR3 length: 16 amino acids. Germline V gene sequence: CDR1 MNHEY, CDR2 SVGAGI. Trimming stripped 0 bases from V and 3 bases from J, with 14 bases between. CDR3 loop: CASSYSGGGGEETQYF. The CDR3 nucleotides read TGTGCCAGCAGTTACTCAGGTGGGGGAGGAGAAGAGACCCAGTACTTC.

This clone was picked up one time. The chain has TRBV11-2 and TRBJ2-7; 13 bases map to TRBD2. J lost 3 bases, V lost 5 bases, and 10 bases had no gene match. The CDR3 loop spans 17 amino acids. In germline, CDR1 is SGHAT, CDR2 FQNNGV. The CDR3 sequence: CASSPVATSGGFYEQYF. Here the CDR3 DNA reads TGTGCCAGCAGCCCCGTGGCGACTAGCGGGGGGTTCTACGAGCAGTACTTC.

The J gene is TRBJ2-1, the V gene TRBV7-6; 7 positions agree with TRBD1. The V gene's germline CDR1 is SGHVS and CDR2 FNYEAQ. Trimming took 3 bases from V and 4 from J; bases not matched to a gene: 3. The CDR3 loop spans 14 amino acids. The CDR3 region has the DNA TGTGCCAGCAGCTTTCAACAGGGGTACAATGAGCAGTTCTTC. It is translated as CASSFQQGYNEQFF.

This clone appeared once. The rearrangement links TRBV28 to TRBJ2-3, with 9 bases fitting TRBD1. V gave up 6 bases and J gave up 2 bases; unmatched junction bases: 9. The CDR3 has 16 amino acids. Germline V CDR1 and CDR2: MDHEN, SYDVKM. CDR3 amino acids: CASRQLRDRDTDTQYF. CDR3 bases: TGTGCCAGCAGACAATTACGGGACAGGGACACAGATACGCAGTATTTT. The full variable domain, its missing parts supplied by reference TRBV28 and TRBJ2-3, is DVKVTQSSRYLVKRTGEKVFLECVQDMDHENMFWYRQDPGLGLRLIYFSYDVKMKEKGDIPEGYSVSREKKERFSLILESASTNQTSMYLCASRQLRDRDTDTQYFGPGTRLTVL.

Worth noting for this clone: The junction and the germline gene differ at one end; a read error may be behind it. The chain couples TRBV19 to TRBJ2-7; TRBD1 agrees at 8 bases. The CDR3 covers 13 residues. Germline assignment: CDR1 LNHDA and CDR2 SQIVND (reference sequence). For the CDR3, the DNA is TGTGCCAGTAGTATAAAGTCGTGGACAGGGTTGGACTTC. Protein product: CASSIKSWTGLDF.

DNA of the CDR3: TGTGCCAGCAGCCCAGCTAGCGGGGGGGCCGACAATGAGCAGTTCTTC. Its translation is CASSPASGGADNEQFF. The gene calls are TRBV7-2 and TRBJ2-1, with 12 bases matching TRBD2. From germline, CDR1 is SGHTA and CDR2 FQGNSA. The V segment lost 5 bases and the J segment 5 bases; nucleotides outside the gene matches: 7. CDR3 length: 16 amino acids.

The chain carries TRBV19 and TRBJ1-6; tentatively, D is TRBD1 (6 bases). Germline V lookup: CDR1 LNHDA, CDR2 SQIVND (reference sequence). The length of the CDR3 is 15 residues. With 7 bases removed from V and 6 bases from J, the gap between germline ends came to 16 bases. CDR3 in DNA: TGTGCCAGTAACCCGACAGGAGCGGGTAATTCACCCCTCCACTTT. The encoded protein is CASNPTGAGNSPLHF.

This clone was counted between two and nine times. The chain employs TRBV7-9 and TRBJ1-1; D uncertain. CDR3 length equals 12 residues. V lost 2 bases and J lost 6, with 7 bases in between. CDR1 and CDR2 from the germline V gene are SEHNR and FQNEAQ (reference sequence). The CDR3 here is CASSLLGAEAFF. Written as DNA, the CDR3 is TGTGCCAGCAGCTTACTAGGCGCTGAAGCTTTCTTT.

This clone has just one count. The chain joins TRBV19 to TRBJ2-7; D gene unclear. Per the germline V gene, CDR1 is LNHDA and CDR2 is SQIVND (reference sequence). The CDR3 sequence is 14 residues long. V was cut by 2 bases and J by 3 bases, with 11 bases left in between. Here the CDR3 reads CASSIRQIDYEQYF. The CDR3 coding sequence is TGTGCCAGTAGTATACGCCAGATTGACTACGAGCAGTACTTC.

For this clone: A much larger clone differs from this one at a single base, so this may be a read error. This chain uses TRBV25-1 with TRBJ2-2; TRBD1 aligns across 9 bases. The trim removed 6 bases at V and 9 bases at J, leaving 14 bases unmatched. This CDR3 has 16 residues. CDR1 MGHDK and CDR2 SYGVNS come from the germline V gene. This CDR3 is CASRDTGGEWARELFF. The DNA of the CDR3 is TGTGCCAGCAGGGATACAGGGGGCGAATGGGCCAGGGAGCTGTTTTTT.

The chain carries TRBV2 and TRBJ2-5; D is perhaps TRBD2 (7 bases). The germline gives CDR1 SNHLY, CDR2 FYNNEI. Trimming pared 6 bases from V and 1 base from J, leaving 12 bases between. This CDR3 spans 14 amino acids. The CDR3 is CASRGGAGQETQYF. As DNA, the CDR3 is TGTGCCAGCAGGGGGGGGGCCGGCCAAGAGACCCAGTACTTC.